This TCR beta chain was sequenced for a study of blood T cell repertoires in COVID-19. The wider study: Sources were T cells, B-cell-depleted T cells, or PBMCs; the material itself was cDNA or gDNA.

V was pared by 4 bases and J by 4 bases, with 6 bases of the junction left unmatched. The CDR3 totals 14 residues. From germline, CDR1 is LGHDT and CDR2 YNNKEL (reference sequence). Assay: immunoSEQ multiplex PCR; the TCRdb copy retains only in-frame clones and omits some. Of about 160,000 clones listed, roughly 88% are singletons. The chain employs TRBV3-1 (or the pseudogene TRBV3-2) and TRBJ1-2, with 7 positions matching TRBD1. Sequences were obtained from peripheral blood. This TCR came from a man older than 75 with COVID-19, enrolled during active disease. The CDR3 DNA is TGTGCCAGCAGCCCGAACCGGGACAGCTATGGCTACACCTTC. This codes for CASSPNRDSYGYTF.